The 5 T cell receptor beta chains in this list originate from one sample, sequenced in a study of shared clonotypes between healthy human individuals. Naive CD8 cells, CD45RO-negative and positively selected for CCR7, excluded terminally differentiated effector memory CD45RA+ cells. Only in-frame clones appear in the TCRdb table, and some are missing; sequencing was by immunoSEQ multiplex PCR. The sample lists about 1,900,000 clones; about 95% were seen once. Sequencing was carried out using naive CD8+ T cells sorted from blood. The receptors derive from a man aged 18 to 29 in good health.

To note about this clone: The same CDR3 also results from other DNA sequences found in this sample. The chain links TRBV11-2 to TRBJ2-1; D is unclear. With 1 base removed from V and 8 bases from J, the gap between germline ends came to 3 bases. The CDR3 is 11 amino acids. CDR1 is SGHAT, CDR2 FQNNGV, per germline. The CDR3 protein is CASSLGHEQFF. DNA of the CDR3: TGTGCCAGCAGCTTAGGCCATGAGCAGTTCTTC. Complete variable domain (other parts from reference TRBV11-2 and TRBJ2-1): EAGVAQSPRYKIIEKRQSVAFWCNPISGHATLYWYQQILGQGPKLLIQFQNNGVVDDSQLPKDRFSAERLKGVDSTLKIQPAKLEDSAVYLCASSLGHEQFFGPGTRLTVL.

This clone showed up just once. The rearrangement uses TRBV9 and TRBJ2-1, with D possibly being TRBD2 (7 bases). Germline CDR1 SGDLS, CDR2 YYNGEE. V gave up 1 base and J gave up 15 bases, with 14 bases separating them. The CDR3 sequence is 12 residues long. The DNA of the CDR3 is TGTGCCAGCAGCGTACAAGGGGGGAGGGTGTTCTTC. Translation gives CASSVQGGRVFF. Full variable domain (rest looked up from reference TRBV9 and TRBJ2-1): DSGVTQTPKHLITATGQRVTLRCSPRSGDLSVYWYQQSLDQGLQFLIQYYNGEERAKGNILERFSAQQFPDLHSELNLSSLELGDSALYFCASSVQGGRVFFGPGTRLTVL.

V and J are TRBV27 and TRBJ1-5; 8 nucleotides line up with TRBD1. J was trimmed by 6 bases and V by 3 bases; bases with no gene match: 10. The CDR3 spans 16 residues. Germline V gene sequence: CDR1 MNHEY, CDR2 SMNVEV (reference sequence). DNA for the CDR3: TGTGCCAGCAGTTTGCGTGGACAGGGCTCGGTTCAGCCCCAGCATTTT. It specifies CASSLRGQGSVQPQHF.

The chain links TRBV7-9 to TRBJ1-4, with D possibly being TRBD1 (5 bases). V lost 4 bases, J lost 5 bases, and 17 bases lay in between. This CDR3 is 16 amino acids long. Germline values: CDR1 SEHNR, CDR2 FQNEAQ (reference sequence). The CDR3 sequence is CASSSEGQNLNEKLFF. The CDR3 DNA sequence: TGTGCCAGCAGCTCCGAGGGGCAGAACCTCAATGAAAAACTGTTTTTT.

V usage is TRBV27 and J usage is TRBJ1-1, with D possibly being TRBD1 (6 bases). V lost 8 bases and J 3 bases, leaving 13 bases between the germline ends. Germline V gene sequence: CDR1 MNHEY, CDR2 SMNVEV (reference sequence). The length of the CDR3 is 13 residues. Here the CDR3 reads CASGFTGHTEAFF. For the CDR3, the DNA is TGTGCCAGCGGGTTTACAGGGCACACTGAAGCTTTCTTT.